This TCR beta chain was recorded in a study of PD-1 blockade in classical Hodgkin lymphoma. Whole-study findings and limits: Later analyses included only patients treated at least 1 year post-ASCT. Undefined causes, possibly disease activity or prior therapy, underlie the repertoire differences. By C4D1 there was a significant rise in CD4+ TCR diversity but not in CD8+ TCR diversity. Newly diagnosed patients were said to have less baseline TCR diversity than healthy donors did.

J gave up 4 bases and V 4 bases, and 12 bases lay outside the gene matches. The CDR3 has 17 amino acids. Germline-derived CDR1 and CDR2 are SNHLY and FYNNEI. To note about this clone: What it binds is not known.

The table came from immunoSEQ multiplex PCR; TCRdb's copy has only in-frame clones and leaves some out. Of 75,000 to 100,000 clones in the sample, about 93% were seen once. As for time point: cycle 4 day 1 (C4D1), after about 6 weeks of nivolumab. Brentuximab vedotin exposure varied among the patients, all of whom had relapsed after autologous stem cell transplantation. The chain links TRBV2 to TRBJ2-2, with 7 bases identical to TRBD1. Sequencing used peripheral blood mononuclear cells (PBMCs), obtained before the fourth cycle of nivolumab. The clonotype was recovered from a human donor with classical Hodgkin lymphoma. CDR3 in amino acids: CASSGNLGGASTGELFF. The CDR3 region has the DNA TGTGCCAGCAGTGGGAATTTAGGGGGCGCTTCCACCGGGGAGCTGTTTTTT.